The 27 T cell receptor beta chains listed next were all sequenced from one sample in a study of shared clonotypes between healthy human individuals. The repertoire was sequenced with immunoSEQ multiplex PCR; TCRdb's copy has only in-frame clones and lacks some. This table has about 480,000 clones, over 60% appearing once. The sample taken for sequencing was PBMCs. Every receptor here comes from a woman aged 40 to 55 in good health. Some clones in this sample may be carry-over from other donors' samples.

The rearrangement uses TRBV7-8 and TRBJ1-5, with D perhaps matching TRBD1 (5 bases). There are 13 residues in the CDR3. The V end lost 5 bases, the J end lost 4 bases, and 9 bases lay between the germline ends. Germline V gene sequence: CDR1 SGHVS, CDR2 FQNEAQ. The CDR3 nucleotides are TGTGCCAGCAGCATAGACAGAAATCAGCCCCAGCATTTT. The encoded protein is CASSIDRNQPQHF. The entire variable domain, with the rest obtained from reference TRBV7-8 and TRBJ1-5, is as follows: GAGVSQSPRYKVAKRGQDVALRCDPISGHVSLFWYQQALGQGPEFLTYFQNEAQLDKSGLPSDRFFAERPEGSVSTLKIQRTQQEDSAVYLCASSIDRNQPQHFGDGTRLSIL.

This chain links TRBV30 with TRBJ2-7; D is perhaps TRBD1 (6 bases). CDR3 size: 14 residues. Germline V gene sequence: CDR1 GTSNPN, CDR2 SVGIG (reference sequence). V shed 2 bases and J shed 7 bases, with 18 bases lying between them. The CDR3 here is CAWSPGTNSGEQYF. The CDR3, as DNA: TGTGCCTGGAGTCCCGGGACAAACTCGGGAGAGCAGTACTTC. Full variable domain (outside the CDR3, taken from reference TRBV30 and TRBJ2-7): SQTIHQWPATLVQPVGSPLSLECTVEGTSNPNLYWYRQAAGRGLQLLFYSVGIGQISSEVPQNLSASRPQDRQFILSSKKLLLSDSGFYLCAWSPGTNSGEQYFGPGTRLTVT.

The rearrangement links TRBV6-1 to TRBJ2-3, with TRBD1 matching 7 bases. This CDR3 is 15 amino acids long. Germline assignment: CDR1 MNHNS and CDR2 SASEGT. Trimming at V came to 6 bases and at J to 5 bases, leaving 11 bases not matched to a gene. The CDR3: CASSSSGTDLDTQYF. Here the CDR3 DNA reads TGTGCCAGCAGCAGTTCCGGGACAGATCTAGATACGCAGTATTTT.

The V and J genes are TRBV30 and TRBJ1-1, with no clear D. The V gene lost 1 base and the J gene lost 10 bases, with 10 bases spanning the gap. This CDR3 comprises 11 residues. Germline assignment: CDR1 GTSNPN and CDR2 SVGIG (reference sequence). The CDR3 DNA sequence: TGTGCCTGGAGTGACCGGGCCGGAGCTTTCTTT. It yields the protein CAWSDRAGAFF.

The rearrangement uses TRBV19 and TRBJ2-7; TRBD2 agrees at 8 bases. V trimming: 5 bases; J trimming: 2 bases; junction bases outside the gene matches: 5. CDR1 is LNHDA, CDR2 SQIVND, per germline (reference sequence). There are 14 residues in the CDR3. CDR3 DNA: TGTGCCAGTAGTTTTGGCGGGGGGACCTACGAGCAGTACTTC. Translating it yields CASSFGGGTYEQYF.

The rearrangement links TRBV6-4 to TRBJ2-2; D might be TRBD2 (5 bases). Trimming took off 6 bases at V and 1 base at J, with 9 bases between the two ends. Germline CDR1 reads MRHNA; CDR2 reads SNTAGT. The CDR3 contains 14 residues. CDR3 DNA: TGTGCCAGCAGCGCGAGCGGGAACACCGGGGAGCTGTTTTTT. It codes for CASSASGNTGELFF.

This chain connects TRBV2 to TRBJ1-1; D remains ambiguous. The V end was cut by 3 bases, the J end by 0 bases, with 5 bases between. The CDR3 sequence is 13 residues long. Germline V gene sequence: CDR1 SNHLY, CDR2 FYNNEI. The CDR3: CASSEEVNTEAFF. As DNA, the CDR3 is TGTGCCAGCAGTGAGGAGGTGAACACTGAAGCTTTCTTT.

The chain has TRBV27 and TRBJ2-5; D is ambiguous. Trimming took off 6 bases at V and 2 bases at J, with 7 bases between the two ends. The CDR3 runs 12 residues. Germline V gene data show CDR1 as MNHEY and CDR2 as SMNVEV (reference sequence). CDR3 nucleotides: TGTGCCAGCAGCGCGGTTCAAGAGACCCAGTACTTC. This codes for CASSAVQETQYF.

This chain links TRBV27 with TRBJ2-2, with D maybe TRBD2 (5 bases). V dropped 3 bases and J dropped 2 bases, with 10 bases sitting between them. Germline CDR1 MNHEY, CDR2 SMNVEV (reference sequence). There are 15 residues in the CDR3. In DNA, the CDR3 is TGTGCCAGCAGTTTCTTTGGAGGAAACACCGGGGAGCTGTTTTTT. It yields the protein CASSFFGGNTGELFF.

This chain uses TRBV4-3 with TRBJ2-4, with a possible D match to TRBD2 (6 bases). Germline loops: CDR1 LGHNA, CDR2 YSLEER. CDR3 size: 15 residues. Trimming removed 4 bases at V and 7 bases at J, with 17 bases between. The CDR3 spells CASSPERRDGNIQYF. CDR3 coding DNA: TGCGCCAGCAGCCCAGAACGGCGGGACGGGAACATTCAGTACTTC.

This clone has a count of ten or more. The rearrangement links TRBV4-2 to TRBJ1-4, with a possible D match to TRBD1 (5 bases). Germline CDR1 LGHNA, CDR2 YNFKEQ. V lost 8 bases, J lost 6 bases, and 7 bases lay in between. The CDR3 is 11 residues long. The CDR3 DNA reads TGTGCCAGCCTAGGGGATGAAAAACTGTTTTTT. Amino acids: CASLGDEKLFF.

This clone occurred once. The V gene is TRBV7-9, the J gene TRBJ2-7; 9 nucleotides agree with TRBD2. Germline assignment: CDR1 SEHNR and CDR2 FQNEAQ (reference sequence). The junction had 3 bases not matched to a gene; V was cut back by 5 bases and J by 7 bases. The CDR3 spans 12 residues. The CDR3 sequence: CASSPGLAEQYF. CDR3 DNA sequence: TGTGCCAGCAGCCCCGGACTAGCGGAGCAGTACTTC.

The rearrangement links TRBV6-6 to TRBJ2-3; 7 nucleotides agree with TRBD1. Germline CDR1 is MNHNY and CDR2 is SVGAGI (reference sequence). This CDR3 is 15 amino acids long. V lost 2 bases, J lost 1 base, and 3 bases stayed unmatched. The CDR3 is CASSYRDSRTDTQYF. CDR3 in DNA: TGTGCCAGCAGTTACAGGGACAGCCGCACAGATACGCAGTATTTT.

The V gene is TRBV27, the J gene TRBJ1-1; the D gene is possibly TRBD1 (5 bases). Germline V gene lookup returns CDR1 MNHEY and CDR2 SMNVEV (reference sequence). This CDR3 is built from 13 residues. Trimming pared 3 bases from V and 3 bases from J, leaving 8 bases between. The CDR3 DNA sequence: TGTGCCAGCAGTTTTGCGGGGGACACTGAAGCTTTCTTT. It encodes CASSFAGDTEAFF.

This clone is a singleton in its sample. This chain joins TRBV7-7 and TRBJ2-3; tentatively, D is TRBD2 (6 bases). Germline loops: CDR1 SSHAT, CDR2 FNYEAQ (reference sequence). This CDR3 has 14 residues. For the CDR3, the DNA is TGTGCTAGCGGTCCTATGGGGAGCGCAGATACGCAGTATTTT. Its protein product is CASGPMGSADTQYF.

This clone occurred many times. The chain combines TRBV28 with TRBJ2-3; TRBD2 matches 7 bases. The CDR3 runs to 15 residues. Germline trimming cut 4 bases from V and 2 bases from J; bases unmatched to any gene: 6. Germline V gene lookup returns CDR1 MDHEN and CDR2 SYDVKM. In DNA form, the CDR3 reads TGTGCCAGCAGTTCGGTACTAGCGCACACAGATACGCAGTATTTT. It yields the protein CASSSVLAHTDTQYF. Full variable domain (missing parts from reference TRBV28 and TRBJ2-3): DVKVTQSSRYLVKRTGEKVFLECVQDMDHENMFWYRQDPGLGLRLIYFSYDVKMKEKGDIPEGYSVSREKKERFSLILESASTNQTSMYLCASSSVLAHTDTQYFGPGTRLTVL.

The V gene is TRBV5-1, the J gene TRBJ1-2; no definite D call. Germline CDR1 SGHRS, CDR2 YFSETQ. Trimming left V 2 bases short and J 6 bases short, with 8 bases between. This CDR3 region has 12 residues. Here the CDR3 DNA reads TGCGCCAGCAGCTTCTCGACGGATGGCTACACCTTC. Residues: CASSFSTDGYTF.

This clone appeared once. The J gene is TRBJ2-7, the V gene TRBV5-1, with 7 bases fitting TRBD2. CDR3 length equals 15 residues. Germline lookup yields CDR1 SGHRS and CDR2 YFSETQ. V dropped 0 bases and J dropped 4; count of bases not matched to a gene: 7. CDR3 sequence (DNA): TGCGCCAGCAGCTTGGGTCCTAGCGGAGGTTACGAGCAGTACTTC. This gives the protein CASSLGPSGGYEQYF.

The chain is built from TRBV28 and TRBJ1-5; D is uncertain. Germline values: CDR1 MDHEN, CDR2 SYDVKM. The germline V and J ends were trimmed by 10 bases and 0 bases, with 13 bases remaining between them. The CDR3 extends over 14 amino acids. Here the CDR3 DNA reads TGTGCCATCGGGTCTCCAAATAGCAATCAGCCCCAGCATTTT. Its translation: CAIGSPNSNQPQHF. The full variable domain, in which reference TRBV28 and TRBJ1-5 provide the parts outside the CDR3, is DVKVTQSSRYLVKRTGEKVFLECVQDMDHENMFWYRQDPGLGLRLIYFSYDVKMKEKGDIPEGYSVSREKKERFSLILESASTNQTSMYLCAIGSPNSNQPQHFGDGTRLSIL.

J is TRBJ2-3 and V is TRBV14, with 12 bases identical to TRBD2. The CDR3 consists of 15 residues. Germline trimming cut 4 bases from V and 3 bases from J; bases unmatched to any gene: 2. CDR1 is SGHDN, CDR2 FVKESK, per germline. Here the CDR3 DNA reads TGTGCCAGCAGCCTGCTAGCGGGAGGGACAGATACGCAGTATTTT. This encodes CASSLLAGGTDTQYF. The whole variable domain, filled in from reference TRBV14 and TRBJ2-3, reads EAGVTQFPSHSVIEKGQTVTLRCDPISGHDNLYWYRRVMGKEIKFLLHFVKESKQDESGMPNNRFLAERTGGTYSTLKVQPAELEDSGVYFCASSLLAGGTDTQYFGPGTRLTVL.

This chain links TRBV5-4 with TRBJ1-2, with TRBD1 matching over 7 bases. The germline V gene encodes CDR1 SGHNT and CDR2 YYREEE (reference sequence). The CDR3 is 13 amino acids. J lost 7 bases, V lost 6 bases, and 9 bases had no gene match. CDR3 coding DNA: TGTGCCAGCAACCGACAGGGAGAGGGTGGCTACACCTTC. It translates to CASNRQGEGGYTF.

This sequence joins TRBV28 and TRBJ1-1; TRBD1 matches at 8 bases. The CDR3 is 13 amino acids. The V and J ends lost 2 bases and 8 bases, in that order; junction bases with no gene match: 4. In germline, CDR1 is MDHEN, CDR2 SYDVKM. The CDR3 bases are TGTGCCAGCAGTTTAGACAGGGGCGAGGAAGCTTTCTTT. Its protein is CASSLDRGEEAFF.

The V gene is TRBV7-6, the J gene TRBJ1-2; 8 nucleotides agree with TRBD1. Germline V gives CDR1 SGHVS, CDR2 FNYEAQ. The CDR3 covers 14 residues. The V segment lost 5 bases and the J segment 8 bases; nucleotides outside the gene matches: 10. The CDR3 reads CASSPIRGPRGYTF. As DNA, the CDR3 is TGTGCCAGCAGCCCTATCAGGGGGCCGAGGGGCTACACCTTC.

In this sample, this clone turned up a few times. This chain uses TRBV7-8 with TRBJ2-5; 7 nucleotides match TRBD2. Trimming removed 1 base from V and 4 bases from J; junction bases left unmatched: 3. The CDR3 totals 14 residues. The germline V gene encodes CDR1 SGHVS and CDR2 FQNEAQ. Here the CDR3 reads CASSLVSSGETQYF. CDR3 DNA sequence: TGTGCCAGCAGCTTAGTTTCTAGCGGAGAGACCCAGTACTTC.

The V gene is TRBV7-8, the J gene TRBJ1-3, with a tentative D call TRBD1 (5 bases). With 1 base removed from V and 0 bases from J, the gap between germline ends came to 10 bases. In germline, CDR1 is SGHVS, CDR2 FQNEAQ. This CDR3 has 16 amino acids. CDR3 loop: CASSLGTGSSGNTIYF. In DNA form, the CDR3 reads TGTGCCAGCAGCTTAGGTACAGGAAGCTCTGGAAACACCATATATTTT.

The chain recombines TRBV20-1 with TRBJ2-5; TRBD1 agrees at 8 bases. The CDR3 spans 11 residues. Per the germline V gene, CDR1 is DFQATT and CDR2 is SNEGSKA (reference sequence). The CDR3 DNA follows: TGCCTGGGACAGGAGCAAGAGACCCAGTACTTC. It specifies CLGQEQETQYF.

The chain employs TRBV7-9 and TRBJ1-3; 8 bases match TRBD1. Trimming cost V 5 bases and J 0 bases; bases outside gene matches: 9. Germline values: CDR1 SEHNR, CDR2 FQNEAQ (reference sequence). The CDR3 is made up of 17 amino acids. The CDR3 sequence: CASSLWTGSFSGNTIYF. In DNA, the CDR3 is TGTGCCAGCAGCCTATGGACAGGGTCATTCTCTGGAAACACCATATATTTT.